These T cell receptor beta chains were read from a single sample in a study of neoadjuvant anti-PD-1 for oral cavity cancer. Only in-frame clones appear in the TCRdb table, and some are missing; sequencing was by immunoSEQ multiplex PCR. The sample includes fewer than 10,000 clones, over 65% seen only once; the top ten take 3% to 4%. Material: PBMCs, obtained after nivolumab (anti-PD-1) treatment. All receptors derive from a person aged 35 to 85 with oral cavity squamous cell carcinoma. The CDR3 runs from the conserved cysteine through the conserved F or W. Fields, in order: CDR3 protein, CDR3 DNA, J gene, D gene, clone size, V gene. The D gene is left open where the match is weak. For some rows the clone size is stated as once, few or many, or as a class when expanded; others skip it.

CDR3aa: CASSFLAKEQYF
CDR3nt: TGTGCCAGCAGCTTTCTCGCCAAGGAGCAGTACTTC
j_gene: TRBJ2-7
d_gene: .
abundance: .
v_gene: TRBV7-9

CDR3aa: CASSLRDSSHGYTF
CDR3nt: TGTGCCAGCAGCCTCCGGGACAGTTCTCATGGCTACACCTTC
j_gene: TRBJ1-2
d_gene: TRBD1
abundance: .
v_gene: TRBV7-9

CDR3aa: CASSSSQGAGEQFF
CDR3nt: TGCGCCAGCAGCTCCTCACAGGGGGCAGGTGAGCAGTTCTTC
j_gene: TRBJ2-1
d_gene: TRBD1
abundance: .
v_gene: TRBV5-1

CDR3aa: CASSPSYNEQFF
CDR3nt: TGTGCCAGCAGCCCTTCCTACAATGAGCAGTTCTTC
j_gene: TRBJ2-1
d_gene: .
abundance: .
v_gene: TRBV9

CDR3aa: CASPMGEGGEAEAFF
CDR3nt: TGTGCCAGTCCTATGGGGGAAGGGGGCGAGGCTGAAGCTTTCTTT
j_gene: TRBJ1-1
d_gene: TRBD1
abundance: .
v_gene: TRBV2

CDR3aa: CASSLTMRSALHF
CDR3nt: TGTGCCAGCAGCTTAACGATGCGGTCGGCCCTCCACTTT
j_gene: TRBJ1-6
d_gene: .
abundance: .
v_gene: TRBV7-3

CDR3aa: CASRSSFLGQGEAFF
CDR3nt: TGTGCCAGCAGATCATCCTTTCTCGGACAGGGAGAGGCTTTCTTT
j_gene: TRBJ1-1
d_gene: TRBD1
abundance: .
v_gene: TRBV27

CDR3aa: CASSSTSGGRYTQYF
CDR3nt: TGTGCCAGCAGCTCGACTAGCGGGGGACGGTATACGCAGTATTTT
j_gene: TRBJ2-3
d_gene: TRBD2
abundance: .
v_gene: TRBV11-3

CDR3aa: CASSTPQDIPYEQYF
CDR3nt: TGTGCCAGCAGTACACCCCAAGACATACCCTACGAGCAGTACTTC
j_gene: TRBJ2-7
d_gene: .
abundance: .
v_gene: TRBV6-5

CDR3aa: CASSTGQGANEKLFF
CDR3nt: TGCGCCAGCAGTACTGGACAGGGGGCTAATGAAAAACTGTTTTTT
j_gene: TRBJ1-4
d_gene: TRBD1
abundance: .
v_gene: TRBV10-1

CDR3aa: CASSSLRGRETQYF
CDR3nt: TGTGCCAGCAGCTCCCTAAGGGGGCGTGAGACCCAGTACTTC
j_gene: TRBJ2-5
d_gene: TRBD1
abundance: .
v_gene: TRBV11-2

CDR3aa: CASHGEGTDEEETQYF
CDR3nt: TGCGCCAGCCACGGGGAGGGGACCGACGAAGAAGAGACCCAGTACTTC
j_gene: TRBJ2-5
d_gene: TRBD2
abundance: once
v_gene: TRBV4-1

CDR3aa: CASNLRTFEKMAFF
CDR3nt: TGTGCCAGCAACCTCCGGACGTTCGAAAAAATGGCTTTCTTT
j_gene: TRBJ1-1
d_gene: .
abundance: .
v_gene: TRBV2

CDR3aa: CASSLVSASYNEQFF
CDR3nt: TGTGCCAGCAGCTTAGTAAGCGCCTCCTACAATGAGCAGTTCTTC
j_gene: TRBJ2-1
d_gene: .
abundance: .
v_gene: TRBV7-2

CDR3aa: CASSLTPSGRYNEQFF
CDR3nt: TGTGCCAGCAGCTTAACCCCTAGCGGCCGATACAATGAGCAGTTCTTC
j_gene: TRBJ2-1
d_gene: TRBD2
abundance: .
v_gene: TRBV7-6

CDR3aa: CASTTPGQGFGGYTF
CDR3nt: TGTGCCAGTACCACGCCGGGACAGGGCTTCGGGGGCTACACCTTC
j_gene: TRBJ1-2
d_gene: TRBD1
abundance: few
v_gene: TRBV19

CDR3aa: CASRLVGIDYEQYF
CDR3nt: TGTGCAAGTCGCTTAGTGGGCATAGACTACGAGCAGTACTTC
j_gene: TRBJ2-7
d_gene: .
abundance: .
v_gene: TRBV12-2

CDR3aa: CASSLRGLAKNIQYF
CDR3nt: TGTGCCAGCAGCTTGAGAGGCCTAGCCAAAAACATTCAGTACTTC
j_gene: TRBJ2-4
d_gene: .
abundance: .
v_gene: TRBV5-6

CDR3aa: CASRPGGGVGKLFF
CDR3nt: TGCGCCAGCAGGCCCGGCGGGGGCGTCGGAAAACTGTTTTTT
j_gene: TRBJ1-4
d_gene: .
abundance: .
v_gene: TRBV5-1

CDR3aa: CASSVASRTAATEQYF
CDR3nt: TGTGCCAGCAGCGTAGCCTCCCGGACTGCCGCAACCGAGCAGTACTTC
j_gene: TRBJ2-7
d_gene: .
abundance: .
v_gene: TRBV9

CDR3aa: CASSLALAGGAFGTDTQYF
CDR3nt: TGCGCCAGCAGCTTGGCCTTAGCGGGAGGGGCTTTTGGCACAGATACGCAGTATTTT
j_gene: TRBJ2-3
d_gene: TRBD2
abundance: .
v_gene: TRBV5-1

CDR3aa: CAFLCGGPDGPDTQYF
CDR3nt: TGTGCCTTCCTCTGCGGGGGCCCCGATGGGCCAGATACGCAGTATTTT
j_gene: TRBJ2-3
d_gene: .
abundance: .
v_gene: TRBV30

CDR3aa: CASSPGQGRGNTEAFF
CDR3nt: TGTGCCAGCAGCCCCGGACAGGGAAGAGGAAACACTGAAGCTTTCTTT
j_gene: TRBJ1-1
d_gene: TRBD1
abundance: .
v_gene: TRBV4-2

CDR3aa: CASSQERGGRGQINSGNTIYF
CDR3nt: TGTGCCAGCAGCCAAGAAAGGGGGGGAAGGGGACAGATCAACTCTGGAAACACCATATATTTT
j_gene: TRBJ1-3
d_gene: TRBD1
abundance: once
v_gene: TRBV4-2

CDR3aa: CASSPQREGFHEQFF
CDR3nt: TGTGCCAGCAGTCCCCAGCGGGAGGGTTTCCATGAGCAGTTCTTC
j_gene: TRBJ2-1
d_gene: TRBD2
abundance: .
v_gene: TRBV6-4

CDR3aa: CASSSRGASQETQYF
CDR3nt: TGCGCCAGCAGCTCCCGCGGGGCTTCACAAGAGACCCAGTACTTC
j_gene: TRBJ2-5
d_gene: .
abundance: .
v_gene: TRBV5-1

CDR3aa: CASSSGTRRKNSVQLPSNQPQHF
CDR3nt: TGTGCCAGCAGTTCCGGGACAAGGAGAAAGAACTCAGTCCAACTACCTAGCAATCAGCCCCAGCATTTT
j_gene: TRBJ1-5
d_gene: .
abundance: few
v_gene: TRBV6-7

CDR3aa: CSVEGGRGQARGAFF
CDR3nt: TGCAGCGTTGAAGGGGGCCGCGGACAGGCTCGGGGAGCTTTCTTT
j_gene: TRBJ1-1
d_gene: TRBD1
abundance: .
v_gene: TRBV29-1

CDR3aa: CASTFPSGGGGETQYF
CDR3nt: TGCGCCAGCACCTTCCCTAGCGGGGGCGGTGGAGAGACCCAGTACTTC
j_gene: TRBJ2-5
d_gene: TRBD2
abundance: .
v_gene: TRBV5-1

CDR3aa: CASSLGTANYGYTF
CDR3nt: TGTGCCAGTAGTCTCGGGACTGCTAACTATGGCTACACCTTC
j_gene: TRBJ1-2
d_gene: .
abundance: .
v_gene: TRBV19

CDR3aa: CASSFRGTEAFF
CDR3nt: TGTGCCAGCAGTTTCCGGGGCACTGAAGCTTTCTTT
j_gene: TRBJ1-1
d_gene: .
abundance: .
v_gene: TRBV27

CDR3aa: CASSEREATEAFF
CDR3nt: TGTGCCAGCAGTGAACGAGAAGCTACTGAAGCTTTCTTT
j_gene: TRBJ1-1
d_gene: .
abundance: once
v_gene: TRBV25-1

CDR3aa: CASSLKAGGFYEQYF
CDR3nt: TGTGCCAGCAGCTTAAAAGCGGGGGGGTTCTACGAGCAGTACTTC
j_gene: TRBJ2-7
d_gene: TRBD2
abundance: .
v_gene: TRBV7-9